This record covers a single T cell receptor beta chain. This clonotype was seen ten or more times. Its antigen has not been determined. No qualities accompany the bases; no much larger clone lies one base away. The germline V gene supplies CDR1 ENHRY and CDR2 SYGVKD. Germline trimming: 3 bases from V, 3 bases from J; junction bases outside gene matches: 13. Including the terminal cysteine and phenylalanine, the CDR3 comprises 18 residues. The only DNA kept is the CDR3, 54 bases in frame from the first base. The data derive from a study of early T cells in non-severe SARS-CoV-2 infection (dated by TCRdb to the early 2020s). Broadly, across the study: Bulk RNA from unsorted whole blood was used for TCR sequencing, so alpha and beta chains could not be paired. Here is what the overall study found, with its caveats: VDJdb matching was skewed toward anti-spike CD8 responses and likely underestimated virus-specific expansions by missing private and CD4 specificities.

The library relied on 5' RACE. Sequenced on a NextSeq 500. In the TCR library protocol, unique molecular identifiers were attached to individual cDNA molecules to correct for PCR bias and sequencing error. Both TCR alpha and beta chains were sequenced, and tight co-correlation was observed between alpha and beta sequence abundances in each sample. The source study handled its data this way. Decombinator V4 was used to perform V gene, J gene and CDR3 annotation of TCR sequences. TCRs were defined as expanded if a significant change between any two time points was detected under a Poisson model with p below 0.0001. Abundances of TCRs were expressed as counts per million after normalisation to the total number of TCRs sequenced in each sample. MAIT TCRs were defined by TRAV1-2 paired with TRAJ12, TRAJ20 or TRAJ33, and iNKT TCRs by TRAV10 paired with TRAJ18. VDJdb, accessed on 1 November 2021, was searched for TCRs annotated for CMV, EBV and SARS-CoV-2, and TCRs annotated for more than one antigen were excluded. TCRdb trimmed the raw reads at Q25, called clones with MiXCR and kept productive beta chains. Identical CDR3 proteins give one entry, which carries the most common genes and DNA. The V and J calls and clone size are TCRdb's, not the authors'. This sample has approximately 77,000 distinct CDR3 sequences in its table, and about 5% of those were observed once. Under 8% of the sample rests with the top ten.

The study was a case-control design nested within a healthcare worker cohort in London, UK, with weekly nasopharyngeal swab PCR tests and blood sampling. Healthcare workers were enrolled in the week of the UK lockdown, from 23 to 31 March 2020, and were followed every week for up to roughly 16 weeks. The input for sequencing was whole blood, taken at baseline. The chain joins TRBV10-3 to TRBJ2-1, with TRBD2 matching 8 junction bases. The TCR originated in an adult who was a healthcare worker with PCR-confirmed SARS-CoV-2 infection or an uninfected control (not recorded which). The DNA is TGTGCCATCAGTGATGAACCCACGGGAGGGCCGGACTACAATGAGCAGTTCTTC. Translated, it gives CAISDEPTGGPDYNEQFF.